This T cell receptor (beta chain) is drawn from a study of T cells in Graves' hyperthyroidism and ophthalmopathy. Study at large: Staff took peripheral blood when the initial diagnosis was made, before any treatment began. Study results and caveats: Ophthalmopathy was predicted by the model a median of roughly 6.6 months ahead of onset. Classification by a 13 V-J model distinguished ophthalmopathy from stable hyperthyroidism.

Regions amplified from RNA transcripts were the TCR beta CDR3 regions. Primed by the HTBI set, a first-round RT-PCR was run on the TCR CDR3. TCRdb independently ran MiXCR on the multiplex PCR reads; one entry per CDR3 protein. This table has about 350,000 distinct CDR3 sequences, roughly 14% appearing once. This CDR3 is 14 amino acids long. Germline CDR1 and CDR2: SNHLY and FYNNEI. Losses at the gene ends were 6 bases for V and 8 bases for J; bases not matched to a gene: 4. Patients aged 18 to 65 had newly diagnosed hyperthyroidism that had lasted under 2 months. This clonotype was seen a handful of times. Its antigen remains unidentified.

The TCR comes from a woman in her 30s with Graves' hyperthyroidism. This chain connects TRBV2 to TRBJ2-1; 13 nucleotides agree with TRBD2. Sequencing was carried out using blood. The CDR3 DNA reads TGTGCCAGCAGAGGACTAGCGGGAGTCCATGAGCAGTTCTTC. This gives the protein CASRGLAGVHEQFF.